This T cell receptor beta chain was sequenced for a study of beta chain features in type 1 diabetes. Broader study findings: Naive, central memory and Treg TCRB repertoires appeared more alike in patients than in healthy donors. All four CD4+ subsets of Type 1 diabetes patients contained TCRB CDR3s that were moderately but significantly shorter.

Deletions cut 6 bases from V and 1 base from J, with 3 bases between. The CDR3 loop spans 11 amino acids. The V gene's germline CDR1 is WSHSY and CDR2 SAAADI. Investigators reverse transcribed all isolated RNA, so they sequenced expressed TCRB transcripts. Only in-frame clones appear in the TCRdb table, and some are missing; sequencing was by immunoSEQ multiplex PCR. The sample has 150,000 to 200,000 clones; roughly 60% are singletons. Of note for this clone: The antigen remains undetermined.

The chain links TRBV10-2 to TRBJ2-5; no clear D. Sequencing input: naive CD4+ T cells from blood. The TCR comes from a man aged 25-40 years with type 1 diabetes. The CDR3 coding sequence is TGCGCCAGCAGCCTCCAAGAGACCCAGTACTTC. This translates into CASSLQETQYF.